The source of this TCR beta chain is a study of blood T cells in healthy people across ages. Then a second PCR, running roughly 7 to 11 cycles, was carried out with a sample-barcoded 5' primer and a J-beta primer mix. One entry per CDR3 protein, called by TCRdb with MiXCR from the 5' RACE reads. Among roughly 720,000 distinct CDR3 sequences listed, roughly 53% were seen once. CDR1 SGHTA and CDR2 FQGTGA come from the germline V gene. The CDR3 sequence is 15 residues long. V lost 11 bases, J lost 7 bases, and 18 bases stayed unmatched. This clonotype showed up just once. The sequenced sample consisted of blood. V gene TRBV7-3 combines with J gene TRBJ2-7; 9 positions agree with TRBD2. This sequence originates from a man older than 75 in good health. The CDR3 DNA reads TGTGCCGGATTTCATCAGCGGGAGGAGGACAATGAGCAGTACTTC. Its translation: CAGFHQREEDNEQYF.